This T cell receptor beta chain was profiled in a study of blood T cell repertoires in COVID-19 (dated by TCRdb to the early 2020s). For the study in its entirety: The collaborator samples originated in the United States, Italy and Spain and spanned the acute and convalescent phases of COVID-19. Deeply sampled blood TCRbeta repertoires from subjects exposed to, actively infected with, or recovered from COVID-19 were included in the dataset. The prospective study material was composed of cDNA or gDNA derived from T cells, B-cell-depleted T cells, or PBMCs. Sample metadata almost always included a de-identified subject ID, COVID-19 status, age in years and sex. Samples came from the ongoing ImmuneRACE study (first 160 participants) plus 1,254 subjects from 6 global collaborators. Where available, HLA class I and class II types were obtained from metadata supplied by the sample provider rather than from assay-based typing. The repertoires were released in a freely available public database meant as a resource for research on the immune response to SARS-CoV-2.

A word on this clone: Its antigen specificity is not known. Nothing much larger sits one base from this clone, and base qualities are not available.

Each collaborating institution followed its own protocols to collect whole blood in K2EDTA tubes. Collaborator samples were shipped for TCRbeta analysis as frozen whole blood, isolated PBMCs, or DNA extracted from either sample type. The immunoSEQ Assay, a bias-controlled multiplex PCR, was used to amplify TCRbeta CDR3 regions from genomic DNA. On the study's bioinformatics: The number of nucleated cells in each sample was estimated from the amplification of reference gene primers within the assay. To quantify the absolute abundance of each unique TCRbeta CDR3 rearrangement, sequence reads were collapsed and filtered. For each sample, productive Simpson clonality was calculated as the square root of Simpson's diversity index across productive rearrangements. Imported from immuneACCESS, the table was reduced by TCRdb to in-frame sequences with V and J called. These copies leave out some clones; in studies compared against another copy, an unresolved V gene accounts for under half, and the cause of the remainder is not known. The V and J calls and clone size come from that table; D and trimming were worked out from the DNA. The sample contains under 350,000 clones, around 89% of them found a single time. Together, the top ten hold about 4.2% of the sample.

Overall study results and their limits: Clinical and demographic metadata were provided uncurated, with the amount varying by source and participant.

The receptor comes from a man aged 40-49 years with acute or convalescent COVID-19. Material: peripheral blood.

The CDR3 reads CASRAWGGKSGYTF. At the DNA level, the sequence is TGTGCCAGTAGGGCCTGGGGGGGTAAAAGTGGCTACACCTTC. The rearranged chain carries TRBV19 and TRBJ1-2; TRBD1 could be the D gene, as 5 bases match. V and J are truncated by 6 bases and 7 bases respectively, leaving an intervening sequence of 18 bases. The germline V gene (reference sequence) provides CDR1 LNHDA and CDR2 SQIVND. CDR3 length: 14 amino acids, cysteine to phenylalanine. Only CDR3 DNA is held: 42 bases, read in frame from base 1.